Each of the 27 T cell receptor beta chains below was sequenced from the same sample in a study of vaccination and CD4 T cells after COVID-19. TCRdb redid the calling of the PCR reads with MiXCR, one entry per CDR3 protein. Altogether about 15,000 distinct CDR3 sequences are present, 66% being singletons, with the ten largest covering 0.9% to 1.2%. The source was CD4+ T cells from blood, collected after SARS-CoV-2 vaccination. These TCRs come from a human donor who had recovered from COVID-19.

Note on this clonotype: The germline gene is not matched at one end of the junction; a read error may be the cause. The rearrangement joins TRBV7-2 to TRBJ2-2, with D tentatively TRBD2 (6 bases). This CDR3 spans 17 amino acids. Germline assignment: CDR1 SGHTA and CDR2 FQGNSA. The CDR3 reads CDSRHGRRGANTGELFF. CDR3 coding DNA: TGTGACAGCAGGCACGGTAGGCGGGGCGCGAACACCGGGGAGCTGTTTTTT.

The chain combines TRBV6-2 or TRBV6-3 with TRBJ2-3; D unresolved. The CDR3 consists of 13 residues. Germline lookup yields CDR1 MNHEY and CDR2 SVGEGT. Trimming took 5 bases from V and 5 from J, leaving 11 bases between them. The CDR3 DNA reads TGTGCCAGCAGTGATCGTGTGGAAGATACGCAGTATTTT. Translating it yields CASSDRVEDTQYF.

V is TRBV28 and J is TRBJ1-5; D gene uncertain. With 8 bases removed from V and 3 bases from J, the gap between germline ends came to 5 bases. CDR1 and CDR2 (germline): MDHEN, SYDVKM. This CDR3 comprises 11 residues. CDR3 amino acids: CASGLNQPQHF. As DNA, the CDR3 is TGTGCCAGCGGACTCAATCAGCCCCAGCATTTT.

The chain carries TRBV2 and TRBJ2-5, with D uncertain. CDR1 and CDR2 (germline): SNHLY, FYNNEI. This CDR3 region has 11 residues. The V end lost 4 bases, the J end lost 1 base, and 1 base lay between the germline ends. DNA for the CDR3: TGTGCCAGCAGTGTCCAAGAGACCCAGTACTTC. This translates into CASSVQETQYF.

J is TRBJ2-3 and V is TRBV28, with D perhaps matching TRBD2 (6 bases). The germline V gene encodes CDR1 MDHEN and CDR2 SYDVKM. Trimming removed 8 bases at V and 4 bases at J, with 19 bases between. The CDR3 loop spans 15 amino acids. This CDR3 is CASWTPGEGSDTQYF. In DNA form, the CDR3 reads TGTGCCAGCTGGACCCCGGGGGAAGGGTCAGATACGCAGTATTTT.

V gene TRBV19 combines with J gene TRBJ2-6, with 9 bases fitting TRBD1. The germline gives CDR1 LNHDA, CDR2 SQIVND (reference sequence). J gave up 0 bases and V 11 bases, and 5 bases lay outside the gene matches. The CDR3 spans 15 residues. The DNA of the CDR3 is TGTGCCGCCGGACAGGGGAGCTCTGGGGCCAACGTCCTGACTTTC. Translated: CAAGQGSSGANVLTF.

The CDR3 nucleotides are TGTGCCAGCCAGACAGGGCATCAGCCCCAGCATTTT. It translates to CASQTGHQPQHF. This chain connects TRBV7-8 to TRBJ1-5; TRBD1 agrees at 7 bases. V dropped 8 bases and J dropped 5; count of bases not matched to a gene: 3. From germline, CDR1 is SGHVS and CDR2 FQNEAQ. The CDR3 sequence is 12 residues long.

The DNA for the CDR3 is TGTGCCAGCAGTTACTACAAGGGACAGATAAACACCGGGGAGCTGTTTTTT. Protein product: CASSYYKGQINTGELFF. This chain links TRBV6-2 or TRBV6-3 with TRBJ2-2; 7 nucleotides line up with TRBD1. The V and J ends lost 1 base and 2 bases, in that order; junction bases with no gene match: 7. This CDR3 spans 17 amino acids. Germline assignment: CDR1 MNHEY and CDR2 SVGEGT.

A single count supports this clonotype. The chain carries TRBV20-1 and TRBJ1-1; TRBD1 matches at 9 bases. The germline gives CDR1 DFQATT, CDR2 SNEGSKA (reference sequence). The CDR3 sequence is 16 residues long. V was clipped by 4 bases and J by 5 bases; unmatched bases: 14. This chain's CDR3 is CSATTAPGQGRTEAFF. In nucleotides, the CDR3 is TGCAGTGCTACCACCGCCCCGGGACAGGGAAGGACTGAAGCTTTCTTT.

This sequence joins TRBV6-1 and TRBJ1-5; D is ambiguous. Per germline, CDR1 MNHNS and CDR2 SASEGT. The CDR3 length is 15 residues. V was trimmed by 6 bases and J by 2 bases, leaving 14 bases between them. The CDR3 region has the DNA TGTGCCAGCAGCCGTGCGGGGAATCGCAATCAGCCCCAGCATTTT. This sequence encodes CASSRAGNRNQPQHF.

The V gene is TRBV18, the J gene TRBJ2-3; TRBD2 agrees at 8 bases. Per the germline V gene, CDR1 is KGHSH and CDR2 is LQKENI. J lost 4 bases, V lost 1 base, and 10 bases had no gene match. The CDR3 runs to 17 residues. The CDR3 nucleotides are TGTGCCAGCTCACCACGTTTGAACTCGGGAGGGTCAGATACGCAGTATTTT. It specifies CASSPRLNSGGSDTQYF.

The gene calls are TRBV25-1 and TRBJ1-6; no definite D call. V gave up 3 bases and J gave up 10 bases, with 4 bases separating them. This CDR3 contains 11 residues. CDR1 and CDR2 (germline): MGHDK, SYGVNS. CDR3 in DNA: TGTGCCAGCAGTGATGGATCACCCCTCCACTTT. Translated: CASSDGSPLHF.

The rearrangement joins TRBV6-4 to TRBJ2-3, with a tentative D call TRBD1 (5 bases). Germline V gives CDR1 MRHNA, CDR2 SNTAGT. Between the trimmed V and J ends, which lost 2 bases and 2 bases, there was a span of 8 bases. This CDR3 is built from 14 residues. Here the CDR3 reads CASSDRGTTDTQYF. The CDR3 DNA follows: TGTGCCAGCAGTGACAGGGGAACCACAGATACGCAGTATTTT.

This sequence joins TRBV6-1 and TRBJ1-6; D not resolved. The CDR3 runs to 12 residues. Germline CDR1 is MNHNS and CDR2 is SASEGT. The V end was cut by 6 bases, the J end by 10 bases, with 10 bases between. CDR3 DNA: TGTGCCAGCAGCCCCGGCGGGTCACCCCTCCACTTT. Translating gives CASSPGGSPLHF.

This clonotype was observed a single time. The chain joins TRBV12-3 or TRBV12-4 to TRBJ2-5; the D gene is possibly TRBD1 (5 bases). Trimming took off 5 bases at V and 1 base at J, with 11 bases between the two ends. The CDR3 contains 14 residues. As DNA, the CDR3 is TGTGCCAGCAGTCTGACAGTAACCCAAGAGACCCAGTACTTC. Its translation is CASSLTVTQETQYF.

V gene TRBV7-2 combines with J gene TRBJ2-7; TRBD2 matches at 11 bases. The germline gives CDR1 SGHTA, CDR2 FQGNSA. J lost 3 bases, V lost 6 bases, and 7 bases had no gene match. CDR3 length: 15 residues. This CDR3 is CASRPTSGSFYEQYF. The CDR3 region has the DNA TGTGCCAGCAGACCAACTAGCGGGAGTTTCTACGAGCAGTACTTC.

This clonotype is a singleton in its sample. CDR3 nucleotides: TGTGCCAGCAGTGATGTGGGGGTAGACACCGGGGAGCTGTTTTTT. Its translation is CASSDVGVDTGELFF. The V call is TRBV25-1, the J call TRBJ2-2; D possibly uses TRBD1 or TRBD2 (5 bases each). V dropped 3 bases and J dropped 3 bases, with 11 bases sitting between them. CDR1 is MGHDK, CDR2 SYGVNS, per germline. The CDR3 runs to 15 residues.

The V and J genes are TRBV6-1 and TRBJ2-7, with D tentatively TRBD2 (6 bases). Trimming cost V 7 bases and J 3 bases, with 16 bases left between them. Germline CDR1 reads MNHNS; CDR2 reads SASEGT. This CDR3 contains 14 residues. The CDR3 DNA follows: TGTGCCAGCAACCAGGGAGGTGTTGGCTACGAGCAGTACTTC. Translated: CASNQGGVGYEQYF.

About this clonotype itself: Relative to the germline gene, one junction end is altered; a read error may explain this. The chain employs TRBV20-1 and TRBJ1-5, with D possibly TRBD1 on 5 matching bases. This CDR3 region has 13 residues. Per germline, CDR1 DFQATT and CDR2 SNEGSKA (reference sequence). CDR3 amino acids: CSARGASNRPQHF. DNA for the CDR3: TGCAGTGCTCGAGGGGCAAGCAATCGGCCCCAGCATTTT.

This clonotype was seen a single time. The chain has TRBV5-6 and TRBJ2-5; no clear D. This CDR3 has 11 residues. The V and J ends lost 1 base and 5 bases respectively, with 3 bases between them. Germline-derived CDR1 and CDR2 are SGHDT and YYEEEE. As DNA, the CDR3 is TGTGCCAGCAGCTTGAAGGAGACCCAGTACTTC. It codes for CASSLKETQYF.

The sample holds a few counts of this clonotype. The chain links TRBV7-2 to TRBJ1-5; D gene unclear. The CDR3 is 14 amino acids. V dropped 3 bases and J dropped 0 bases, with 6 bases sitting between them. The germline gives CDR1 SGHTA, CDR2 FQGNSA. The CDR3 here is CASSFRASNQPQHF. For the CDR3, the DNA is TGTGCCAGCAGCTTTAGGGCTAGCAATCAGCCCCAGCATTTT.

CDR3 sequence: CSARIQGYEQYF. CDR3 DNA sequence: TGCAGTGCTAGAATACAGGGGTACGAGCAGTACTTC. The chain combines TRBV20-1 with TRBJ2-7; 7 nucleotides agree with TRBD1. CDR1 DFQATT and CDR2 SNEGSKA come from the germline V gene (reference sequence). V lost 2 bases, J lost 4 bases, and 2 bases stayed unmatched. This CDR3 has 12 residues.

The rearrangement joins TRBV12-3 or TRBV12-4 to TRBJ1-5; D call uncertain. The CDR3 is 13 residues long. The V gene lost 3 bases and the J gene lost 6 bases, with 9 bases spanning the gap. DNA of the CDR3: TGTGCCAGCAGTTTTAGCGTCGGTCAGCCCCAGCATTTT. This translates into CASSFSVGQPQHF.

CDR3 in DNA: TGCAGTGCTAGAGATACTAGCGGGAGGGCAGATACGCAGTATTTT. As protein: CSARDTSGRADTQYF. The chain uses TRBV20-1 and TRBJ2-3; 13 bases line up with TRBD2. There are 15 residues in the CDR3. V lost 0 bases to trimming and J lost 4 bases; unmatched junction nucleotides: 1. CDR1 is DFQATT, CDR2 SNEGSKA, per germline (reference sequence).

Worth noting for this clonotype: Its ends do not fully match the called genes, so a read error is possible. The CDR3 DNA sequence: TGCAGTGCTAGAGATGCCGGGACAGGGGGCTACGCCTTC. Amino acids: CSARDAGTGGYAF. V usage is TRBV20-1 and J usage is TRBJ1-2; 12 bases fit TRBD1. Germline V gene lookup returns CDR1 DFQATT and CDR2 SNEGSKA (reference sequence). The CDR3 runs 13 residues.

J is TRBJ1-1 and V is TRBV7-9, with 7 nucleotides matching TRBD1. CDR1 and CDR2 from the germline V gene are SEHNR and FQNEAQ (reference sequence). V lost 4 bases to trimming and J lost 1 base; unmatched junction nucleotides: 6. There are 15 residues in the CDR3. CDR3 in amino acids: CASSSWDSENTEAFF. The CDR3, as DNA: TGTGCCAGCAGCTCTTGGGACAGCGAGAACACTGAAGCTTTCTTT.

V and J are TRBV28 and TRBJ1-6, with no clear D. Trimming removed 2 bases from V and 7 bases from J, with 9 bases in between. This CDR3 spans 14 amino acids. CDR1 MDHEN and CDR2 SYDVKM come from the germline V gene. The CDR3 sequence is CASSLAGPNSPLHF. The CDR3 DNA sequence: TGTGCCAGCAGTTTAGCCGGGCCGAATTCACCCCTCCACTTT.